This passage covers 30 T cell receptor beta chains from one sample sequenced in a study of chemoradiotherapy in HPV16-positive cancers. Measured with immunoSEQ multiplex PCR; TCRdb has only the in-frame clones, and not every one. The repertoire has approximately 1,800 clones, 60% to 80% of them found once; the top ten carry approximately 10%. This specimen consisted of tumor tissue, obtained from a patient who underwent chemoradiotherapy. The receptors were sampled from a human donor with HPV-associated anogenital cancer.

V is TRBV7-2 and J is TRBJ1-1, with D maybe TRBD1 (6 bases). V was trimmed by 5 bases and J by 1 base, leaving 11 bases between them. From germline, CDR1 is SGHTA and CDR2 FQGNSA. The CDR3 contains 14 residues. This CDR3 is CASSPEGGNTEAFF. CDR3 DNA sequence: TGTGCCAGCAGCCCAGAGGGGGGGAACACTGAAGCTTTCTTT.

The rearrangement uses TRBV15 and TRBJ2-7; tentatively, D is TRBD1 or TRBD2 (5 bases each). The CDR3 loop spans 15 amino acids. Per the germline V gene, CDR1 is LNHNV and CDR2 is YYDKDF (reference sequence). V dropped 0 bases and J dropped 2 bases, with 11 bases sitting between them. The CDR3 region has the DNA TGTGCCACCAGCAGAGATACGGGGACCCCCTACGAGCAGTACTTC. Protein product: CATSRDTGTPYEQYF.

This rearrangement joins TRBV27 to TRBJ1-2; 9 nucleotides line up with TRBD1. Germline V gene sequence: CDR1 MNHEY, CDR2 SMNVEV (reference sequence). There are 13 residues in the CDR3. V was clipped by 6 bases and J by 9 bases; unmatched bases: 8. CDR3 DNA: TGTGCCAGCAGCACCTGGGACAGGGATCGCTACACCTTC. Its translation: CASSTWDRDRYTF.

This clone was detected only once. The chain carries TRBV4-3 and TRBJ2-1; 7 nucleotides line up with TRBD1. Germline values: CDR1 LGHNA, CDR2 YSLEER. V lost 0 bases to trimming and J lost 2 bases; unmatched junction nucleotides: 4. CDR3 size: 16 residues. The CDR3 is CASSQDGQGAYNEQFF. Written as DNA, the CDR3 is TGCGCCAGCAGCCAAGATGGGCAGGGGGCCTACAATGAGCAGTTCTTC.

V is TRBV30 and J is TRBJ1-3; D not resolved. The V end lost 0 bases, the J end lost 9 bases, and 12 bases lay between the germline ends. Per the germline V gene, CDR1 is GTSNPN and CDR2 is SVGIG (reference sequence). The CDR3 contains 13 residues. The CDR3 here is CAWSVARETTIYF. The CDR3 region has the DNA TGTGCCTGGAGTGTAGCCAGAGAAACCACCATATATTTT.

The rearrangement links TRBV28 to TRBJ1-5; 7 bases map to TRBD1. Germline values: CDR1 MDHEN, CDR2 SYDVKM. This CDR3 spans 14 amino acids. V shed 6 bases and J 5 bases; nucleotides not matched to a gene: 7. In nucleotides, the CDR3 is TGTGCCAGCAGCTCCGGACAGGTGGATCAGCCCCAGCATTTT. It yields the protein CASSSGQVDQPQHF.

The rearrangement uses TRBV28 and TRBJ1-6; 8 bases map to TRBD1. Germline trimming cut 8 bases from V and 9 bases from J; bases unmatched to any gene: 12. This CDR3 has 15 residues. CDR1 is MDHEN, CDR2 SYDVKM, per germline. CDR3 nucleotide sequence: TGTGCCAGCGACGACCCAGGGGGCAGGGGTTCACCCCTCCACTTT. Amino acid sequence: CASDDPGGRGSPLHF.

This clone was observed a few times. The chain carries TRBV28 and TRBJ2-7; no clear D gene. This CDR3 has 13 residues. CDR1 is MDHEN and CDR2 is SYDVKM in the germline V gene. V was clipped by 5 bases and J by 7 bases, with 15 bases between them. The CDR3 DNA sequence: TGTGCCAGCAGTCAGATTGCACGGAAAGAGCAGTACTTC. Protein product: CASSQIARKEQYF.

The chain is built from TRBV11-2 and TRBJ2-7, with 11 bases lining up with TRBD2. Germline V lookup: CDR1 SGHAT, CDR2 FQNNGV. The CDR3 runs 16 residues. The J segment lost 0 bases and the V segment lost 5 bases, leaving 6 bases of the junction unmatched. In nucleotides, the CDR3 is TGTGCCAGCAGCCCGATGACTAGCGGGATCTCCTACGAGCAGTACTTC. Amino acids: CASSPMTSGISYEQYF.

CDR3 bases: TGCAGCGTTGAGGTGGGTTTGGGGAAAAGTCTGATCGGTGAAGCTTTCTTT. Its protein product is CSVEVGLGKSLIGEAFF. The chain is built from TRBV29-1 and TRBJ1-1; D unclear. V shed 3 bases and J shed 7 bases, with 27 bases lying between them. Germline V gene sequence: CDR1 SQVTM, CDR2 ANQGSEA. This CDR3 has 17 residues.

Only one count was recorded for this clone. V and J are TRBV5-4 and TRBJ2-7; D might be TRBD1 (8 bases). Germline V gene sequence: CDR1 SGHNT, CDR2 YYREEE (reference sequence). V was pared by 4 bases and J by 4 bases, with 18 bases between. The CDR3 is 15 amino acids. The CDR3 DNA sequence: TGTGCCAGCAGCCCTACAGGGGGGGGGAGGTACGAGCAGTACTTC. It encodes CASSPTGGGRYEQYF.

V is TRBV29-1 and J is TRBJ2-1; 11 bases are a match to TRBD2. After removal of 3 bases from V and 8 bases from J, the junction contained 6 bases not matched to a gene. Germline CDR1 and CDR2: SQVTM and ANQGSEA. The CDR3 length is 14 residues. The CDR3, as DNA: TGCAGCGTTGAGAAGCCTAGCGGGAGGCATGAGCAGTTCTTC. Translated: CSVEKPSGRHEQFF.

The V and J genes are TRBV19 and TRBJ2-7; 10 bases map to TRBD2. This CDR3 is built from 18 residues. Trimming removed 3 bases from V and 4 bases from J; junction bases left unmatched: 15. Looked up from germline, CDR1 is LNHDA and CDR2 is SQIVND (reference sequence). Here the CDR3 DNA reads TGTGCCAGTAGTATTAGTGACAGCGGGAGGGCCTTCGTTTACGAGCAGTACTTC. Amino acids: CASSISDSGRAFVYEQYF.

This sequence joins TRBV7-9 and TRBJ2-7; D ambiguous. The CDR3 spans 11 residues. The ends were cut back, 5 bases at V and 0 bases at J, with 2 bases in the middle. Germline CDR1 reads SEHNR; CDR2 reads FQNEAQ (reference sequence). The CDR3 sequence: CASSISYEQYF. The CDR3 bases are TGTGCCAGCAGCATCTCCTACGAGCAGTACTTC. The variable domain in full, completed from reference TRBV7-9 and TRBJ2-7, reads DTGVSQNPRHKITKRGQNVTFRCDPISEHNRLYWYRQTLGQGPEFLTYFQNEAQLEKSRLLSDRFSAERPKGSFSTLEIQRTEQGDSAMYLCASSISYEQYFGPGTRLTVT.

The CDR3 sequence: CASSLGTGSPLHF. The DNA for the CDR3 is TGTGCCAGCAGCCTCGGGACAGGTTCACCCCTCCACTTT. This rearrangement joins TRBV4-2 to TRBJ1-6; 8 bases fit TRBD1. J gave up 9 bases and V 4 bases, and 2 bases lay outside the gene matches. CDR3 size: 13 residues. Per the germline V gene, CDR1 is LGHNA and CDR2 is YNFKEQ.

J is TRBJ2-7 and V is TRBV10-3, with 11 nucleotides matching TRBD1. The trim removed 6 bases at V and 5 bases at J, leaving 9 bases unmatched. Per the germline V gene, CDR1 is ENHRY and CDR2 is SYGVKD. The CDR3 covers 15 residues. The CDR3 here is CAIRSRGQGADEQYF. The CDR3 region has the DNA TGTGCCATCAGGTCCCGCGGACAGGGGGCCGACGAGCAGTACTTC.

The rearrangement uses TRBV13 and TRBJ2-5; 8 nucleotides agree with TRBD1. The end of the DNA fits TRBJ2-7 better, so the J call may be wrong. Germline V gives CDR1 PRHDT, CDR2 FYEKMQ (reference sequence). This CDR3 spans 17 amino acids. The CDR3 is CASSSGGRTGTEYEQYF. DNA of the CDR3: TGTGCCAGCAGCTCCGGCGGACGGACAGGGACCGAGTACGAGCAGTACTTC.

The V and J genes are TRBV7-8 and TRBJ1-5, with 11 bases matching TRBD1. Unmatched junction bases numbered 6, after V lost 3 bases and J lost 8 bases. The CDR3 contains 15 residues. Germline CDR1 and CDR2: SGHVS and FQNEAQ. The CDR3 reads CASSFGTGGSKPQHF. The CDR3 DNA reads TGTGCCAGCAGCTTTGGGACAGGGGGTAGCAAGCCCCAGCATTTT.

A few counts support this clone. J is TRBJ2-7 and V is TRBV27, with 8 positions matching TRBD1. The CDR3 is made up of 14 amino acids. Trimming removed 2 bases from V and 3 bases from J; junction bases left unmatched: 3. Germline V lookup: CDR1 MNHEY, CDR2 SMNVEV (reference sequence). CDR3 loop: CASSLQGANYEQYF. CDR3 in DNA: TGTGCCAGCAGTTTACAGGGGGCCAACTACGAGCAGTACTTC.

The J gene is TRBJ1-1, the V gene TRBV9; 7 bases fit TRBD1. CDR3 length: 16 amino acids. Germline assignment: CDR1 SGDLS and CDR2 YYNGEE. After removal of 3 bases from V and 1 base from J, the junction contained 9 bases not matched to a gene. Here the CDR3 DNA reads TGTGCCAGCAGCGCCGGAGGGGGGACAGCGAACACTGAAGCTTTCTTT. Its protein is CASSAGGGTANTEAFF.

The chain employs TRBV5-1 and TRBJ2-3; possibly TRBD2 for D (6 bases). Germline CDR1 and CDR2: SGHRS and YFSETQ. The CDR3 spans 14 residues. The germline V and J ends were trimmed by 0 bases and 2 bases, with 7 bases remaining between them. DNA for the CDR3: TGCGCCAGCAGCTTGGGGACTACCACAGATACGCAGTATTTT. It is translated as CASSLGTTTDTQYF.

This clone was seen a single time. V gene TRBV19 combines with J gene TRBJ2-7; possible D gene TRBD2, 5 bases. Germline CDR1 is LNHDA and CDR2 is SQIVND (reference sequence). V lost 8 bases and J 5 bases, leaving 19 bases between the germline ends. This CDR3 contains 14 residues. CDR3: CASAGSPALDEQYF. The DNA for the CDR3 is TGTGCCAGTGCGGGCAGCCCCGCTCTGGACGAGCAGTACTTC.

The rearrangement links TRBV28 to TRBJ1-2; D is undetermined. V dropped 5 bases and J dropped 8 bases, with 24 bases sitting between them. From germline, CDR1 is MDHEN and CDR2 SYDVKM. The CDR3 runs to 16 residues. The CDR3 DNA is TGTGCCAGCAGTCCCCTTGGCGCTTCCGGAGTAGGGGGCTACACCTTC. Protein product: CASSPLGASGVGGYTF.

The rearrangement links TRBV9 to TRBJ2-7; D ambiguous. Trimming took off 4 bases at V and 2 bases at J, with 16 bases between the two ends. There are 15 residues in the CDR3. Germline V lookup: CDR1 SGDLS, CDR2 YYNGEE. The CDR3 reads CASSPRYSSTYEQYF. The CDR3 bases are TGTGCCAGCAGCCCGCGGTATAGTTCGACCTACGAGCAGTACTTC.

The V and J genes are TRBV7-9 and TRBJ1-1; possible D gene TRBD1, 5 bases. Looked up from germline, CDR1 is SEHNR and CDR2 is FQNEAQ (reference sequence). V lost 3 bases and J 5 bases, leaving 10 bases between the germline ends. The CDR3 loop spans 13 amino acids. CDR3 nucleotide sequence: TGTGCCAGCAGCTTCAGAGGGACGACTGAAGCTTTCTTT. It is translated as CASSFRGTTEAFF.

Turning to this clone: The junction departs from germline at one end; a sequencing error may be responsible. Other DNA sequences within the sample encode an identical CDR3. The chain uses TRBV7-9 and TRBJ2-1; 7 bases are shared with TRBD2. Germline V lookup: CDR1 SEHNR, CDR2 FQNEAQ (reference sequence). The CDR3 has 13 residues. In DNA form, the CDR3 reads TGTGCCAGTAGCTCAGGACTAGAGTATGAGCAGTTCTTC. Protein product: CASSSGLEYEQFF.

This chain joins TRBV16 and TRBJ2-7; D is unclear. Deletions cut 0 bases from V and 5 bases from J, with 11 bases between. CDR1 is KGHSY and CDR2 is FQNENV in the germline V gene. This CDR3 is built from 14 residues. The CDR3 here is CASSQSGQIHEQYF. The CDR3 coding sequence is TGTGCCAGCAGCCAATCGGGCCAAATCCACGAGCAGTACTTC.

The count of this clone is one. The genes are TRBV5-1 and TRBJ2-3; 7 nucleotides align to TRBD1. This CDR3 is 17 amino acids long. V shed 0 bases and J 6 bases; nucleotides not matched to a gene: 13. Germline-derived CDR1 and CDR2 are SGHRS and YFSETQ. For the CDR3, the DNA is TGCGCCAGCAGCTTGGCTTATCTAGGGGGCGGCGAGGATACGCAGTATTTT. It translates to CASSLAYLGGGEDTQYF.

This chain links TRBV27 with TRBJ1-4; TRBD1 is a possible D gene (5 bases). V dropped 6 bases and J dropped 15 bases, with 17 bases sitting between them. The CDR3 has 12 residues. Germline assignment: CDR1 MNHEY and CDR2 SMNVEV (reference sequence). The CDR3 nucleotides read TGTGCCAGCAGAAAAACAGGAGGCATCGTGTTTTTT. Its translation: CASRKTGGIVFF.

This chain links TRBV6-6 with TRBJ1-2, with TRBD1 identical over 8 bases. The CDR3 covers 14 residues. J was trimmed by 6 bases and V by 6 bases; bases with no gene match: 9. Germline loops: CDR1 MNHNY, CDR2 SVGAGI (reference sequence). The CDR3 DNA is TGTGCCAGCAGCCCCGGACAGGGTCTCGATGGCTACACCTTC. The encoded protein is CASSPGQGLDGYTF.